Sequencing of this T cell receptor (beta chain) was carried out in a study of T cells after yellow fever vaccination. Between the trimmed V and J ends, which lost 5 bases and 3 bases, there was a span of 16 bases. CDR1 and CDR2 from the germline V gene are SEHNR and FQNEAQ (reference sequence). The CDR3 spans 16 residues. TCRdb redid the calling of the 5' RACE reads with MiXCR, one entry per CDR3 protein. The sample shows 400,000 to 450,000 distinct CDR3 sequences, around 19% of them seen only once. In this sample, this clonotype turned up once. Its specificity is not known. Study-level results: A large majority of primary-vaccination clones showed up again after the booster (96% CD4, 75% to 90% CD8).

The material sequenced was PBMCs, taken before the yellow fever booster vaccination. The V and J genes are TRBV7-9 and TRBJ2-2; the D is unclear. The TCR originated in a man between 18 and 29 years old who received the YFV17D yellow fever vaccine. The CDR3 protein is CASSILIPVDTGELFF. In DNA, the CDR3 is TGTGCCAGCAGCATACTGATACCAGTCGACACCGGGGAGCTGTTTTTT.